Shown below are 32 T cell receptor beta chains from a single sample sequenced in a study of glioma-infiltrating T cells. Amplification of TCR alpha and beta CDR3 regions from RNA used iRepertoire nested multiplex PCR. TCRdb used MiXCR to reprocess the multiplex PCR reads, holding one entry per CDR3 protein. The sample holds approximately 190,000 distinct CDR3 sequences; roughly a third are singletons and the top ten take 20%. What was sequenced was glioma tissue, nonneoplastic brain tissue, or PBMCs (not recorded which). The receptors originated from a human donor with low-grade glioma or glioblastoma, undergoing nonglioma brain surgery, or in good health (not recorded which).

Remarks on this clonotype: A much bigger clone sits one base away, suggesting this may be a read error. CDR3 in DNA: TGTGCCACCAGCAGACCGGGACTAGCGAGCGGGCCAGATACGCAGTATTTT. Protein: CATSRPGLASGPDTQYF. The rearrangement links TRBV15 to TRBJ2-3; 10 bases match TRBD2. Germline assignment: CDR1 LNHNV and CDR2 YYDKDF (reference sequence). This CDR3 spans 17 amino acids. V gave up 2 bases and J gave up 4 bases; unmatched junction bases: 9.

This clonotype was seen ten or more times. The V gene is TRBV20-1, the J gene TRBJ2-1; 7 bases line up with TRBD1. The length of the CDR3 is 15 residues. The trim removed 1 base at V and 8 bases at J, leaving 11 bases unmatched. The germline CDR1 and CDR2 sequences are DFQATT and SNEGSKA (reference sequence). CDR3 DNA: TGCAGTGCTAGAGCGGACAGGACTTGGGTACATGAGCAGTTCTTC. This encodes CSARADRTWVHEQFF.

To note about this clonotype: With a much larger clone just one base away, this may be a read error. The chain is built from TRBV12-3 or TRBV12-4 and TRBJ1-5; D is uncertain. The CDR3 extends over 12 amino acids. This chain's CDR3 is CASSLNIQTQHF. The CDR3 nucleotides read TGTGCCAGCAGTTTAAACATTCAGACCCAGCATTTT.

This clonotype has just a few counts. V gene TRBV12-3 or TRBV12-4 combines with J gene TRBJ2-7; 8 bases match TRBD2. The CDR3 extends over 16 amino acids. Germline trimming cut 4 bases from V and 2 bases from J; bases unmatched to any gene: 10. This chain's CDR3 is CASSSPGGLGTYEQYF. DNA for the CDR3: TGTGCCAGCAGTTCTCCCGGGGGACTAGGGACCTACGAGCAGTACTTC.

The rearrangement uses TRBV19 and TRBJ1-1, with D hard to call. Germline CDR1 LNHDA, CDR2 SQIVND (reference sequence). CDR3 length equals 13 residues. V was cut by 5 bases and J by 9 bases, with 16 bases left in between. The CDR3 nucleotides read TGTGCCAGTAGTTTGGCCGAAGTAACCCAAGCTTTCTTT. It translates to CASSLAEVTQAFF.

In this sample, this clonotype turned up many times. The chain recombines TRBV19 with TRBJ1-2; TRBD1 matches 10 bases. The CDR3 has 16 residues. Germline V gives CDR1 LNHDA, CDR2 SQIVND (reference sequence). With V trimmed by 6 bases and J by 6 bases, 13 bases remained unmatched. CDR3 amino acids: CASRLNPGQGYDGYTF. CDR3 DNA sequence: TGTGCCAGTAGGCTCAATCCGGGACAGGGGTACGATGGCTACACCTTC.

Of note for this clonotype: A read error may explain this, as a much larger clone is one base away. V is TRBV28 and J is TRBJ2-1; 8 bases map to TRBD1. Germline values: CDR1 MDHEN, CDR2 SYDVKM. The CDR3 is 12 residues long. The CDR3, as DNA: TGTGCCAGCAGCGACAGGGGTTGGTCTAAGCTCTTC. This sequence encodes CASSDRGWSKLF.

On this clonotype: A read error is possible here, since a much larger clone lies one base away. This sequence joins TRBV7-2 and TRBJ2-7, with unresolved D. The germline CDR1 and CDR2 sequences are SGHTA and FQGNSA. Trimming removed 1 base from V and 7 bases from J, with 14 bases in between. The CDR3 length is 14 residues. The CDR3 nucleotides read TGTGCCAGCAGCTTAGTCAGCCATTACAATGAGCAGTACTTC. It encodes CASSLVSHYNEQYF. The full variable domain, rest sourced from reference TRBV7-2 and TRBJ2-7, is GAGVSQSPSNKVTEKGKDVELRCDPISGHTALYWYRQSLGQGLEFLIYFQGNSAPDKSGLPSDRFSAERTGGSVSTLTIQRTQQEDSAVYLCASSLVSHYNEQYFGPGTRLTVT.

A few counts support this clonotype. A much bigger clone sits one base away, suggesting this may be a read error. The chain is built from TRBV6-2 or TRBV6-3 and TRBJ2-2; 9 nucleotides agree with TRBD1. Germline lookup yields CDR1 MNHEY and CDR2 SVGEGT. With V trimmed by 6 bases and J by 3 bases, 2 bases remained unmatched. This CDR3 region has 14 residues. This CDR3 is CASRHRGHTGELFF. For the CDR3, the DNA is TGTGCCAGCAGGCACAGGGGGCACACCGGGGAGCTGTTTTTT.

This clonotype was counted many times. This chain links TRBV3-1 with TRBJ1-2; D gene uncertain. V was cut by 2 bases and J by 13 bases, with 11 bases left in between. Germline V gives CDR1 LGHDT, CDR2 YNNKEL (reference sequence). This CDR3 comprises 11 residues. The CDR3 DNA sequence: TGTGCCAGCAGCCAATCCTGGTCCTTCACCTTC. Translated, it gives CASSQSWSFTF.

As for this clonotype: The CDR3 does not close with the conserved phenylalanine or tryptophan, likely indicating a read error. The chain couples TRBV7-2 to TRBJ1-2; D call uncertain. CDR1 and CDR2 from the germline V gene are SGHTA and FQGNSA. V was trimmed by 8 bases and J by 8 bases, leaving 18 bases between them. This CDR3 contains 13 residues. CDR3 nucleotide sequence: TGTGCCAGCGTCGGGGAGTGGAGGCGGGGCTACACCTTA. Translation gives CASVGEWRRGYTL.

As concerns this clonotype: A single base separates this from a much larger clone, so it may be a read error. The chain joins TRBV29-1 to TRBJ1-1; 7 bases are a match to TRBD1. V shed 8 bases and J 0 bases; nucleotides not matched to a gene: 6. The CDR3 totals 13 residues. Germline CDR1 SQVTM, CDR2 ANQGSEA. CDR3 sequence (DNA): TGCAGCACGAACAGGGGCATGAACACTGAAGCTTTCTTT. It encodes CSTNRGMNTEAFF.

For this clonotype: A single base separates this from a much larger clone, so it may be a read error. The V call is TRBV28, the J call TRBJ1-2; TRBD1 matches at 9 bases. CDR1 is MDHEN and CDR2 is SYDVKM in the germline V gene. CDR3 size: 16 residues. The CDR3 protein is CANSFGPIQGAGGYTF. In nucleotides, the CDR3 is TGTGCCAACAGTTTTGGGCCGATACAGGGGGCTGGGGGCTACACCTTC.

This clonotype was seen at least ten times. The rearrangement uses TRBV7-8 and TRBJ2-1; 9 bases align to TRBD2. Trimming at V came to 5 bases and at J to 8 bases, leaving 4 bases not matched to a gene. The V gene's germline CDR1 is SGHVS and CDR2 FQNEAQ. CDR3 length: 13 residues. As DNA, the CDR3 is TGTGCCAGCAGCACCAGCGGGAGGTATGAGCAGTTCTTC. It specifies CASSTSGRYEQFF.

This clonotype showed up many times. The chain couples TRBV5-1 to TRBJ1-4; D unresolved. The V gene's germline CDR1 is SGHRS and CDR2 YFSETQ. There are 12 residues in the CDR3. V lost 0 bases and J 12 bases, leaving 9 bases between the germline ends. The CDR3 DNA sequence: TGCGCCAGCAGCTTGGACGGAAGGGAACTGTTTTTT. This sequence encodes CASSLDGRELFF. Using reference TRBV5-1 and TRBJ1-4 for the parts outside the CDR3, the full variable domain is KAGVTQTPRYLIKTRGQQVTLSCSPISGHRSVSWYQQTPGQGLQFLFEYFSETQRNKGNFPGRFSGRQFSNSRSEMNVSTLELGDSALYLCASSLDGRELFFGSGTQLSVL.

CDR3 bases: TGTGCCAGCAGTTTCGGAGGGACTAGCGGGAGCCCAGATACGCAGTATTTT. This sequence encodes CASSFGGTSGSPDTQYF. The chain links TRBV6-5 to TRBJ2-3; 14 nucleotides align to TRBD2. The V segment lost 4 bases and the J segment 4 bases; nucleotides outside the gene matches: 7. This CDR3 has 17 residues. CDR1 and CDR2 (germline): MNHEY, SVGAGI.

This clonotype was observed many times. The genes are TRBV27 and TRBJ2-7, with D uncertain. The germline V and J ends were trimmed by 3 bases and 3 bases, with 9 bases remaining between them. The CDR3 has 13 amino acids. Germline loops: CDR1 MNHEY, CDR2 SMNVEV (reference sequence). The chain's CDR3 is CASSFRHGYEQYF. As DNA, the CDR3 is TGTGCCAGCAGTTTTCGTCACGGCTACGAGCAGTACTTC.

With respect to this clonotype: An end of the junction does not agree with germline; a read error may underlie this. The gene calls are TRBV7-2 and TRBJ2-5, with a tentative D call TRBD2 (5 bases). The CDR3 totals 15 residues. Germline loops: CDR1 SGHTA, CDR2 FQGNSA. The DNA for the CDR3 is TGTGCCAGCAGCTTAAACCCCCTCGGGGAAGAGGCCCAGTACTTC. Amino acids: CASSLNPLGEEAQYF.

This clonotype was picked up many times. This chain uses TRBV12-3 or TRBV12-4 with TRBJ1-3, with D hard to call. The CDR3 covers 13 residues. The ends were cut back, 2 bases at V and 4 bases at J, with 6 bases in the middle. The CDR3 here is CASSLTAGNTIYF. CDR3 sequence (DNA): TGTGCCAGCAGTTTAACAGCCGGAAACACCATATATTTT.

This chain joins TRBV7-2 and TRBJ2-7, with unresolved D. Germline V gene sequence: CDR1 SGHTA, CDR2 FQGNSA. The CDR3 extends over 14 amino acids. Trimming took 1 base from V and 5 from J, leaving 12 bases between them. CDR3 sequence (DNA): TGTGCCAGCAGCTTAGTCCGGCGGCCCCACGAGCAGTACTTC. Translation: CASSLVRRPHEQYF.

V gene TRBV27 combines with J gene TRBJ1-5, with a tentative D call TRBD1 (5 bases). Trimming shortened V by 3 bases and J by 2 bases, and 8 bases separated the two germline ends. The germline CDR1 and CDR2 sequences are MNHEY and SMNVEV (reference sequence). This CDR3 has 14 amino acids. For the CDR3, the DNA is TGTGCCAGCAGTTTTCAGGGTGGCAATCAGCCCCAGCATTTT. It translates to CASSFQGGNQPQHF.

A word on this clonotype: Compared with germline, one end of the junction differs, possibly owing to a read error. This chain uses TRBV28 with TRBJ2-1; D is unresolved. The CDR3 length is 13 residues. Germline assignment: CDR1 MDHEN and CDR2 SYDVKM. The CDR3 region is CANSLGLMDGQFF. CDR3 bases: TGTGCCAACAGTTTGGGCCTGATGGATGGGCAGTTCTTC.

This chain uses TRBV29-1 with TRBJ2-1; 13 bases line up with TRBD2. The germline gives CDR1 SQVTM, CDR2 ANQGSEA. This CDR3 spans 16 amino acids. J was trimmed by 6 bases and V by 3 bases; bases with no gene match: 8. Written as DNA, the CDR3 is TGCAGCGTTGATCGAAGACTAGCGGGAGGTTTCAATGAGCAGTTCTTC. It yields the protein CSVDRRLAGGFNEQFF.

This clonotype was recorded at least ten times. Written as DNA, the CDR3 is TGTGCCAGCAGCCACGACCCCAGCGCCTACGAGCAGTACTTC. As protein: CASSHDPSAYEQYF. This chain joins TRBV7-2 and TRBJ2-7; D is uncertain. CDR3 length: 14 residues. Germline values: CDR1 SGHTA, CDR2 FQGNSA. Trimming shortened V by 5 bases and J by 2 bases, and 13 bases separated the two germline ends.

This clonotype was seen ten or more times. The chain joins TRBV11-2 to TRBJ2-3; D uncertain. The CDR3 loop spans 14 amino acids. V lost 3 bases to trimming and J lost 5 bases, with 12 bases between them. From germline, CDR1 is SGHAT and CDR2 FQNNGV. CDR3 amino acids: CASSFDTVRDTQYF. CDR3 in DNA: TGTGCCAGCAGCTTTGATACTGTAAGAGATACGCAGTATTTT.

There are many counts of this clonotype. The V call is TRBV7-2, the J call TRBJ2-1; 8 bases align to TRBD1. CDR1 is SGHTA and CDR2 is FQGNSA in the germline V gene. The CDR3 is 15 residues long. V trimming: 5 bases; J trimming: 7 bases; junction bases outside the gene matches: 10. The CDR3 reads CASSAPGTGLNEQFF. The CDR3, as DNA: TGTGCCAGCAGCGCCCCCGGGACAGGCCTTAATGAGCAGTTCTTC.

The chain uses TRBV3-1 and TRBJ2-7; no firm D call. Germline V lookup: CDR1 LGHDT, CDR2 YNNKEL (reference sequence). V lost 4 bases, J lost 3 bases, and 10 bases lay in between. This CDR3 is built from 13 residues. CDR3 nucleotide sequence: TGTGCCAGCAGCCCGGAACGCCGCTACGAGCAGTACTTC. It translates to CASSPERRYEQYF.

In this sample, this clonotype turned up many times. One base away lies a much larger clone, so this may be a sequencing read error. CDR3 sequence reads: CASSAAYEQYF. The CDR3 nucleotides are TGTGCCAGCAGTGCCGCCTACGAGCAGTACTTC. The gene calls are TRBV12-3 or TRBV12-4 and TRBJ2-7; D is undetermined. V was cut by 5 bases and J by 2 bases, with 4 bases left in between. This CDR3 has 11 amino acids.

This clonotype was counted a few times. The rearrangement uses TRBV5-4 and TRBJ2-5, with no clear D. This CDR3 is 14 amino acids long. With 3 bases removed from V and 5 bases from J, the gap between germline ends came to 14 bases. Looked up from germline, CDR1 is SGHNT and CDR2 is YYREEE (reference sequence). The CDR3 nucleotides read TGTGCCAGCAGCTCTCAGCGTTATAAGGAGACCCAGTACTTC. It specifies CASSSQRYKETQYF.

As for this clonotype: It is unclear where the CDR3 begins or ends on the DNA, so no DNA is shown, and the CDR3 is as TCRdb lists it. V is TRBV9 and J is TRBJ2-1. Germline CDR1 SGDLS, CDR2 YYNGEE. The CDR3 has 15 amino acids, counting both end residues. CDR3 sequence: CDSSVGAGAYNEQLF.

This clonotype was recorded at least ten times. V gene TRBV18 combines with J gene TRBJ1-3; no firm D call. V was trimmed by 2 bases and J by 1 base, leaving 6 bases between them. CDR3 size: 14 residues. CDR1 and CDR2 from the germline V gene are KGHSH and LQKENI. This chain's CDR3 is CASSPTTSGNTIYF. CDR3 bases: TGTGCCAGCTCACCAACAACGTCTGGAAACACCATATATTTT.

This chain joins TRBV28 and TRBJ1-5, with TRBD1 as a possible D gene (6 bases). This CDR3 is built from 17 residues. Germline CDR1 MDHEN, CDR2 SYDVKM. The ends were cut back, 6 bases at V and 4 bases at J, with 22 bases in the middle. The CDR3 spells CASSPRGGGARNQPQHF. CDR3 DNA: TGTGCCAGCAGCCCGAGAGGGGGGGGGGCGCGGAATCAGCCCCAGCATTTT.